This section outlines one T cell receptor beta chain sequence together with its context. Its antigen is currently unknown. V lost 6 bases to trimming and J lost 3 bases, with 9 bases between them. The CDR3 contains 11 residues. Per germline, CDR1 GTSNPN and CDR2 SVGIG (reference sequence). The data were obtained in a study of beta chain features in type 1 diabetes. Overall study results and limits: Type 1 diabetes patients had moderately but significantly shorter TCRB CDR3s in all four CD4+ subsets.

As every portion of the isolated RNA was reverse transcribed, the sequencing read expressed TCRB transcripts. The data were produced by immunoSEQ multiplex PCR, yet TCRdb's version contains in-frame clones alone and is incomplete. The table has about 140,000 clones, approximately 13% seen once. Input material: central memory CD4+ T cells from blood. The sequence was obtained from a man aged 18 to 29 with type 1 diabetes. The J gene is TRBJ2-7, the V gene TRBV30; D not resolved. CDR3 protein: CACSQNYEQYF. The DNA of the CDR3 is TGTGCCTGTAGCCAGAACTACGAGCAGTACTTC.